This note documents a single T cell receptor beta chain sequence. This clone was recorded only once. Its antigen target is currently unknown. It has no much larger one-base neighbor in the sample; base qualities were not kept. The data stem from a study of cytomegalovirus exposure and HLA in healthy donors listed by TCRdb under 2017. Study-level background: According to an earlier analysis of a few hundred of the donors, some 180 million T cells yielded 117 million unique TCR beta sequences and about 280 Gb of sequence data. To predict cytomegalovirus infection status, the study combined high-throughput TCR immunosequencing, statistical association of individual TCRs with disease status, and machine learning. About five DR-DQ haplotypes were handled as single units for association and clustering, since linkage in the cohort was strong. The study aimed to test whether signatures of past pathogen exposure could be identified by cataloging public T cell receptors. The number of typed donors differed by locus: about 620-640 for A, B, C, DRB1 and DQB1; approximately 530 for DQA1; some 590 for DPA1; and roughly 490 for DPB1. Donor age, sex, ethnicity and CMV serostatus were compiled alongside the repertoire data. To study patterns of TCR occurrence, a later analysis re-analyzed previously published TCR beta repertoires from 700 or so donors and added high-resolution HLA genotyping. The later analysis used no new phenotypic data to find candidate immune exposures, relying instead on TCR beta sequences and their occurrence across donors. The genetic ancestry cluster associated with self-reported Caucasian donors included 81% of the 300 to 450 genotyped donors. About 300 gigabases of sequencing data and roughly 90 million unique TCR sequences were included in an early release covering under 650 HLA-typed donors. The T cell repertoires of 666 subjects were profiled by immunosequencing and related to cytomegalovirus serostatus. An earlier analysis of some 600 of the donors applied high-throughput TCR beta sequencing to assess whether each TCR beta V gene segment acted as functional or pseudogenic. All discovery cohort repertoires had been generated using a single sequencing platform. Across under 500 genotyped donors of the cohort, an average of approximately 240,000 unique TCR beta nucleotide sequences per donor were sequenced, and about a sixth of those sequences were non-productive. HLA typing covered class I and class II loci at four-digit resolution. In addition to the first cohort of 650 to 750 subjects, a separate validation cohort of over 90 different subjects was used. Genome-wide SNP genotypes for about three fifths of the roughly 700 donors were used in a later genetic analysis, which treated that subset as a discovery cohort.

Library construction relied on the immunoSEQ multiplex PCR assay. For the multiplex PCR, a mixture combining 60 forward primers for TCR Vbeta segments and 13 reverse primers for TCR Jbeta segments was used. A multiplex PCR assay on genomic DNA amplified the CDR3 region of rearranged TCR beta genes. The amplified TCR beta libraries were sequenced on the Illumina HiSeq System as 87-base-pair reads. From the authors' description of their analysis: A later analysis tallied 70 million to 100 million unique TCR beta chains across the 650 to 750 repertoires, and some 12 million of those chains were shared by two or more donors. To remove PCR and sequencing errors, raw reads were error-corrected and collapsed into unique sequences using a nearest-neighbor algorithm that merged closely related sequences. V, D and J gene segments were assigned by aligning CDR3 sequences to IMGT reference sequences. For a sequence to be retained, a match of at least six nucleotides was required to both a V gene segment and a J gene segment. A rearrangement counted as productive if the CDR3 had no stop codons and remained in frame with V and J, and every other rearrangement counted as non-productive. Following IMGT convention, CDR3 was defined as the stretch from the second conserved V-encoded cysteine to the conserved J-encoded phenylalanine. In an earlier analysis of roughly 610 of the donors, sequences lacking an unambiguous match to a single V gene segment were excluded. An earlier analysis of roughly 590 of the donors called V segments functional above 56.7% productive rearrangements and segregating when the between-donor standard deviation exceeded 5%. To diagnose cytomegalovirus status from the catalog of TCR beta chain sequences, a statistical classification framework was built. In a later analysis, V and J genes were assigned by comparing TCR nucleotide sequences against IMGT/GENE-DB human TR gene sequences. In a later analysis, CDR3 sequences and most-parsimonious VDJ recombination scenarios were assigned using the TCRdist pipeline. In a later analysis, each TCR beta chain was defined by its CDR3 amino acid sequence together with its V-gene family, and reads without a unique V-gene family were excluded. To address suspected cross-contamination and a sequencing artifact, a later analysis removed around 600 highly shared, low-generation-probability nucleotide sequences. In a later analysis, a clonal expansion index was calculated for each public chain from normalized within-repertoire ranks of inferred template counts. In a later analysis, generation probabilities were computed using a VDJ recombination model fitted to out-of-frame rearrangements, and the results were checked against IGoR. In a later analysis, hypergeometric tests were used to score TCR-TCR, TCR-HLA and TCR-CMV co-occurrence, with a repertoire-size bias correction applied to TCR pairs. False discovery rates were estimated in a later analysis by permuting HLA or CMV assignments 20 times. In a later analysis, co-occurring TCRs were grouped using DBSCAN, with TCRdist sequence similarity added in when clustering inside HLA-allele-positive subsets. For co-occurrence clustering, repertoires with fewer than 30,000 or more than 120,000 public chains were excluded, along with four to six repertoires with anomalous nucleotide sharing. TCRdb re-hosts the immuneACCESS table, in-frame sequences only. Its copies lack some clones; in the studies checked, an unresolved V gene accounts for under half of them, and the cause for the rest is not known. Clonal size and the V and J genes are those of that table, whereas D and trimming came from the DNA. Across this sample there are some 190,000 clones, with 85% seen only once. Of the sample, 1% is held by the ten largest clones.

In total, approximately 700 healthy bone marrow donors made up the cohort. At the time of sampling, every cohort member was nominally healthy, though immune exposures that went unrecorded were likely present. The donor was CMV seronegative and belonged to the group of over 350 seronegative cohort members. Each donor provided a peripheral blood sample, and peripheral blood mononuclear cells were used for TCR beta sequencing. Genomic DNA extraction from the blood cell samples was performed with the Qiagen DNeasy Blood Extraction Kit. CDR1 and CDR2 were assigned from the germline V gene as LGHNA and YNFKEQ. V is reduced by 1 base and J by 1 base, leaving a spacing of 11 bases between them. The CDR3 has 16 amino acids, counting the end cysteine and phenylalanine. CDR3 DNA only is kept here, 48 bases in frame from base 1. Here is what the overall study found, with its caveats: According to a later analysis, most CMV-associated TCR beta chains appeared to be HLA-restricted, and the HLA associations seemed to be driven largely by CMV exposure. Specific HLA alleles were associated with 15,000 to 20,000 TCR beta sequences at a false discovery rate of 0.05 in a later analysis. In vitro tests confirmed that three of the cytomegalovirus-associated TCR beta chains recognize cytomegalovirus antigens. According to the authors, the approach could potentially be generalized to other disease states and immunological phenotypes. Sequencing depth was assumed to be roughly uniform across donors in the presence/absence analyses, though that assumption may not hold. In a later genetic analysis, a missense DCLRE1C variant was associated with V-gene and J-gene trimming of TCR beta chains, and the association was replicated in an independent cohort. A cluster of highly shared sequence variants was judged likely to represent a technical artifact of the sequencing pipeline. A later analysis found that HLA-associated TCR beta chains were more clonally expanded and had lower generation probabilities than equally common non-associated chains. In an earlier analysis of about 600 of the donors, most TCR beta V segments appeared in productive rearrangements about 90% or about 30% of the time, broadly matching IMGT annotations. In the study, 150 to 200 TCR beta chains were listed as associated with cytomegalovirus. The only immune exposure information available for the cohort was CMV serostatus. The earlier analysis of nearly 600 of the donors excluded seventeen rarely observed V segments, including chromosome 9 orphons, because counts were too low. Linkage disequilibrium might explain the correlated functional status among segregating V segments, but an unknown experimental factor could not be excluded. Some IMGT-functional V segments, including TRBV6-2 and TRBV6-3, could not be told apart with the 87-base-pair reads, so those segments were excluded. The classifier was reported to diagnose cytomegalovirus status with high specificity and sensitivity in both the original cohort and the validation cohort. In this cohort, only TCR beta chains were sequenced, and detectable features were limited by the absence of alpha or paired-chain data. A further reported finding was that TCR beta sequences accurately predicted the HLA-A and HLA-B alleles for most subjects in the first cohort. Across donors, most TCR sequences were observed very rarely, whereas some public TCRs were present in many individuals. In a later analysis, TCR association rates were found to vary across HLA loci, with the most associated TCRs seen for DRB1 alleles and the fewest for HLA-C alleles. In a later analysis, several top co-occurrence clusters were reported to appear linked to parvovirus B19, influenza, CMV and Epstein-Barr virus. In a later genetic analysis, fewer N-insertions in productive TCRs were reported among donors in an Asian-associated ancestry cluster than the approximately 630-donor mean. Because HLA typing was missing for some donors at each locus, association tests included only the typed subset. Assigning TCR associations to individual alleles was difficult when HLA alleles, especially DR and DQ, strongly co-occurred.

This chain is built from TRBV4-2 and TRBJ1-3; TRBD1 might be the D gene, on 6 matching bases. The sequenced sample consisted of PBMCs. The receptor comes from a boy between 2 and 10 years old in good health and CMV-seronegative. The DNA is TGTGCCAGCAGCCAAGGTCAGGGGTCTTCTGGAAACACCATATATTTT. Its translation is CASSQGQGSSGNTIYF.